Below are 20 T cell receptor beta chains sequenced from a single sample in a study of blood T cell repertoires in COVID-19 (dated by TCRdb to 2019 to 2021). Libraries were made using the immunoSEQ multiplex PCR assay. TCRdb carries this immuneACCESS record with in-frame sequences only. Its versions omit some clonotypes, under half of them owing to an unresolved V gene in the studies checked, with the rest unexplained. This sample is represented by 250,000 to 350,000 clones; around 85% of them were singletons. 0.7% to 0.9% of the sample goes to the ten largest clones. Sequenced sample: peripheral blood. The receptors derive from a human donor with COVID-19, enrolled during active disease. The donor label of this sample is uncertain.

The rearrangement joins TRBV6-6 to TRBJ1-5; D not resolved. The CDR3 has 14 residues. Germline V gene data show CDR1 as MNHNY and CDR2 as SVGAGI (reference sequence). V was pared by 9 bases and J by 2 bases, with 14 bases between. In DNA form, the CDR3 reads TGTGCCAGTAATGAGAGGGAGCGCAATCAGCCCCAGCATTTT. Translating it yields CASNERERNQPQHF.

V gene TRBV29-1 combines with J gene TRBJ1-2; the match to TRBD1 covers 9 bases. The junction had 4 bases not matched to a gene; V was cut back by 2 bases and J by 3 bases. The CDR3 loop spans 14 amino acids. Germline assignment: CDR1 SQVTM and CDR2 ANQGSEA. The CDR3 spells CSVELGQGHYGYTF. The DNA for the CDR3 is TGCAGCGTTGAATTGGGACAGGGACACTATGGCTACACCTTC.

Points on this clone: Other nucleotide sequences from this sample produce the same CDR3. The rearrangement joins TRBV9 to TRBJ1-1; 8 bases are shared with TRBD1. The J segment lost 0 bases and the V segment lost 2 bases, leaving 6 bases of the junction unmatched. This CDR3 has 16 amino acids. Germline V gene sequence: CDR1 SGDLS, CDR2 YYNGEE. The chain's CDR3 is CASSVGTGAMNTEAFF. The CDR3 DNA is TGTGCCAGCAGCGTCGGGACAGGCGCCATGAACACTGAAGCTTTCTTT.

This rearrangement joins TRBV4-1 to TRBJ1-6; D not resolved. CDR1 MGHRA and CDR2 YSYEKL come from the germline V gene. V lost 0 bases and J lost 7, with 13 bases in between. The CDR3 covers 16 residues. The CDR3 here is CASSQDREISNSPLHF. CDR3 DNA sequence: TGCGCCAGCAGCCAAGATCGGGAGATATCCAATTCACCCCTCCACTTT.

The chain is built from TRBV28 and TRBJ1-6; no clear D. Between the trimmed V and J ends, which lost 7 bases and 9 bases, there was a span of 16 bases. CDR3 length equals 14 residues. Germline V gene lookup returns CDR1 MDHEN and CDR2 SYDVKM. The CDR3 spells CASTAAGIGSPLHF. CDR3 in DNA: TGTGCCAGCACCGCCGCGGGAATCGGTTCACCCCTCCACTTT.

This clone turned up a few times. Other DNA variants within this sample encode the same CDR3. The chain combines TRBV7-3 with TRBJ2-3, with TRBD2 as a possible D gene (5 bases). The length of the CDR3 is 13 residues. Germline V gene sequence: CDR1 SGHTA, CDR2 FQGTGA. V gave up 3 bases and J gave up 3 bases, with 7 bases separating them. The CDR3 spells CASSFRGTDTQYF. In nucleotides, the CDR3 is TGTGCCAGCAGCTTCCGGGGTACAGATACGCAGTATTTT.

The sample holds a few counts of this clone. The chain couples TRBV27 to TRBJ2-7; TRBD2 agrees at 14 bases. The V gene's germline CDR1 is MNHEY and CDR2 SMNVEV (reference sequence). V lost 6 bases and J lost 3; bases outside the gene matches: 4. The CDR3 consists of 15 residues. The CDR3 sequence: CASRPGTSGSYEQYF. CDR3 nucleotides: TGTGCCAGCAGGCCGGGGACTAGCGGGAGCTACGAGCAGTACTTC.

J is TRBJ1-5 and V is TRBV12-5; D not certain. With 9 bases removed from V and 5 bases from J, the gap between germline ends came to 17 bases. The germline gives CDR1 LGHNT, CDR2 FRNRAP. This CDR3 contains 14 residues. The DNA of the CDR3 is TGTGCTAGCGCCGGGGATTTCCCCCATCAGCCCCAGCATTTT. The encoded protein is CASAGDFPHQPQHF.

This clone was observed at least ten times. The gene calls are TRBV30 and TRBJ1-2; 10 bases fit TRBD1. The J segment lost 7 bases and the V segment lost 3 bases, leaving 8 bases of the junction unmatched. Germline V gives CDR1 GTSNPN, CDR2 SVGIG (reference sequence). CDR3 size: 14 residues. This CDR3 reads CAWSRDRGRPGYTF. CDR3 DNA: TGTGCCTGGAGCCGGGACAGGGGCCGCCCTGGCTACACCTTC.

The chain couples TRBV7-3 to TRBJ2-6, with unresolved D. Germline CDR1 and CDR2: SGHTA and FQGTGA. V was cut by 5 bases and J by 0 bases, with 8 bases left in between. The CDR3 runs to 15 residues. The CDR3 is CASSPRFSGANVLTF. The CDR3 nucleotides read TGTGCCAGCAGCCCCAGATTCTCTGGGGCCAACGTCCTGACTTTC.

The chain is built from TRBV2 and TRBJ1-1; D might be TRBD1 (6 bases). This CDR3 is 15 amino acids long. V was clipped by 1 base and J by 3 bases, with 12 bases between them. The germline gives CDR1 SNHLY, CDR2 FYNNEI. The CDR3, as DNA: TGTGCCAGCAGTGAAGTTGGGGGCGTTTACACTGAAGCTTTCTTT. The encoded protein is CASSEVGGVYTEAFF. The complete variable domain, with remaining parts taken from reference TRBV2 and TRBJ1-1, reads EPEVTQTPSHQVTQMGQEVILRCVPISNHLYFYWYRQILGQKVEFLVSFYNNEISEKSEIFDDQFSVERPDGSNFTLKIRSTKLEDSAMYFCASSEVGGVYTEAFFGQGTRLTVV.

The rearrangement uses TRBV7-3 and TRBJ2-1; 13 bases are shared with TRBD2. Trimming took 4 bases from V and 8 from J; bases not matched to a gene: 5. Germline CDR1 reads SGHTA; CDR2 reads FQGTGA. This CDR3 is built from 15 residues. The CDR3 protein is CASSSLAGGADEQFF. As DNA, the CDR3 is TGTGCCAGCAGCTCACTAGCGGGAGGGGCTGATGAGCAGTTCTTC.

The chain recombines TRBV14 with TRBJ1-4, with 8 bases aligning to TRBD1. The CDR3 is 14 amino acids. Per germline, CDR1 SGHDN and CDR2 FVKESK. V lost 1 base, J lost 10 bases, and 5 bases stayed unmatched. The CDR3 loop is CASSQATGAGKLFF. CDR3 bases: TGTGCCAGCAGCCAAGCGACAGGGGCTGGAAAACTGTTTTTT. Full variable domain (rest looked up from reference TRBV14 and TRBJ1-4): EAGVTQFPSHSVIEKGQTVTLRCDPISGHDNLYWYRRVMGKEIKFLLHFVKESKQDESGMPNNRFLAERTGGTYSTLKVQPAELEDSGVYFCASSQATGAGKLFFGSGTQLSVL.

The J gene is TRBJ2-1, the V gene TRBV28; no clear D gene. The CDR3 has 17 amino acids. V gave up 10 bases and J gave up 6 bases, with 28 bases separating them. The V gene's germline CDR1 is MDHEN and CDR2 SYDVKM. Here the CDR3 DNA reads TGTGCCACCGCGCGCCTCGTGAAAGATATCGTTTTCAATGAGCAGTTCTTC. It codes for CATARLVKDIVFNEQFF. Variable domain in full (rest from reference TRBV28 and TRBJ2-1): DVKVTQSSRYLVKRTGEKVFLECVQDMDHENMFWYRQDPGLGLRLIYFSYDVKMKEKGDIPEGYSVSREKKERFSLILESASTNQTSMYLCATARLVKDIVFNEQFFGPGTRLTVL.

This chain connects TRBV10-2 to TRBJ1-1, with D tentatively TRBD1 (5 bases). Germline V CDR1 and CDR2: WSHSY, SAAADI. V was trimmed by 2 bases and J by 3 bases, leaving 16 bases between them. This CDR3 has 16 residues. CDR3 residues: CASSEPQDRGYTEAFF. DNA for the CDR3: TGCGCCAGCAGTGAGCCTCAAGACAGAGGTTACACTGAAGCTTTCTTT.

The rearrangement joins TRBV3-1 (or the pseudogene TRBV3-2) to TRBJ2-5; 9 bases line up with TRBD1. The V and J ends lost 2 bases and 4 bases, in that order; junction bases with no gene match: 5. The CDR3 has 15 amino acids. Germline V gives CDR1 LGHDT, CDR2 YNNKEL (reference sequence). The CDR3 DNA is TGTGCCAGCAGCCAATGGGACAGGGCGAGAGAGACCCAGTACTTC. Encoded protein: CASSQWDRARETQYF.

The rearrangement uses TRBV7-2 and TRBJ1-4; a possible D gene is TRBD1 (5 bases). CDR3 length equals 14 residues. Germline CDR1 is SGHTA and CDR2 is FQGNSA. V shed 6 bases and J shed 0 bases, with 8 bases lying between them. CDR3 protein: CASRRQTTNEKLFF. In DNA, the CDR3 is TGTGCCAGCAGACGACAGACAACTAATGAAAAACTGTTTTTT.

In its sample, this clone was seen once. The chain is built from TRBV5-1 and TRBJ2-7; 8 bases align to TRBD1. Germline loops: CDR1 SGHRS, CDR2 YFSETQ. The CDR3 contains 14 residues. The V gene end was trimmed by 4 bases and the J gene end by 3 bases; junction bases not matched to a gene: 6. CDR3 coding DNA: TGCGCCAGCAGCGCCCGGACAGGGAACTACGAGCAGTACTTC. This sequence encodes CASSARTGNYEQYF.

This clone was counted only a few times. The CDR3 coding sequence is TGTGCCAGTAGTCTGTCTATAGCGGAAAATGAGCAGTTCTTC. This translates into CASSLSIAENEQFF. The rearrangement links TRBV19 to TRBJ2-1; tentatively, D is TRBD2 (6 bases). From germline, CDR1 is LNHDA and CDR2 SQIVND (reference sequence). V dropped 5 bases and J dropped 7 bases, with 15 bases sitting between them. The CDR3 sequence is 14 residues long.

V gene TRBV19 combines with J gene TRBJ1-6; 8 nucleotides line up with TRBD1. Unmatched junction bases numbered 19, after V lost 7 bases and J lost 8 bases. This CDR3 comprises 18 residues. The germline gives CDR1 LNHDA, CDR2 SQIVND (reference sequence). This CDR3 is CASTSPSGQARADSPLHF. In nucleotides, the CDR3 is TGTGCCAGTACCTCCCCGTCGGGACAGGCGAGGGCCGATTCACCCCTCCACTTT.